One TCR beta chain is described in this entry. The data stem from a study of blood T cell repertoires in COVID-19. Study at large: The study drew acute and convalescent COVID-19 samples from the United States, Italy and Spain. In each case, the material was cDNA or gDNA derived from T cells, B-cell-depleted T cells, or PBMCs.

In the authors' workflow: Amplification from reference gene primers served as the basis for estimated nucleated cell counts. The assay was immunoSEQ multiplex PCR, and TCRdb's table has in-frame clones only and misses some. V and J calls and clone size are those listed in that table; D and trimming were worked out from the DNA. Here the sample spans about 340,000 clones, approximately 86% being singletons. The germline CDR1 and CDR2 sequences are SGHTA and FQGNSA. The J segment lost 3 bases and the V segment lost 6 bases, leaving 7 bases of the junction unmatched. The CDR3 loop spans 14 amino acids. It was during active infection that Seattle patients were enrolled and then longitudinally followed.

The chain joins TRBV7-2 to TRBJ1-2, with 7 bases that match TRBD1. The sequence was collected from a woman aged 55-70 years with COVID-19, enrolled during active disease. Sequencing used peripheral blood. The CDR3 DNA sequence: TGTGCCAGCAGGCCTCAGGACAGGTACTATGGCTACACCTTC. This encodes CASRPQDRYYGYTF.